The entry below describes one T cell receptor (beta chain). The record originates from a study of blood T cell repertoires in COVID-19. This table comes from immunoSEQ multiplex PCR, and its TCRdb copy is limited to in-frame clones, with some not included. This table holds roughly 60,000 clones, over 80% found once. The ends lost 7 bases at V and 3 bases at J; junction bases unmatched: 7. There are 15 residues in the CDR3. Per the germline V gene, CDR1 is SGHTA and CDR2 is FQGNSA. V and J are TRBV7-2 and TRBJ2-1; 9 bases match TRBD1. Sequenced input: peripheral blood. This receptor was identified in a man aged 40-55 years with COVID-19, enrolled during active disease. CDR3 loop: CASTHRDRDYNEQFF. The CDR3 DNA follows: TGTGCCAGCACCCACCGGGACAGGGACTACAATGAGCAGTTCTTC.